This TCR beta chain was sequenced for a study of T cells in Graves' hyperthyroidism and ophthalmopathy. Germline V lookup: CDR1 SGHTA, CDR2 FQGTGA. With 7 bases removed from V and 2 bases from J, the gap between germline ends came to 13 bases. This CDR3 is built from 14 residues. Diagnosis of hyperthyroidism was new in patients aged 18 to 65, and its duration was under 2 months. Approximately 10 ml of fresh peripheral blood supplied the PBMCs. This clonotype has at least ten counts. Amplified TCR beta CDR3 regions came from RNA transcripts. The TCR CDR3 was amplified in a first-round RT-PCR using the HTBI primer set. MiXCR, run by TCRdb on the multiplex PCR reads, gives a single entry per CDR3 protein. The profile shows 300,000 or so distinct CDR3 sequences, 15% to 20% of them singletons.

Sequencing input: blood. The sequence was obtained from a woman between 50 and 59 years old with Graves' hyperthyroidism. The chain joins TRBV7-3 to TRBJ2-3, with a weak D call TRBD2 (5 bases). This chain's CDR3 is CASKRETVTDTQYF. CDR3 bases: TGTGCCAGCAAGAGGGAGACGGTCACAGATACGCAGTATTTT.